This T cell receptor (beta chain) appears in the sequencing data of a study of blood T cell repertoires in COVID-19. This clone was seen only a few times. The germline CDR1 and CDR2 sequences are KGHSH and LQKENI. Trimming left V 3 bases short and J 4 bases short, with 12 bases between. The CDR3 is 14 amino acids. Measured with immunoSEQ multiplex PCR; TCRdb has only the in-frame clones, and not every one. Among 35,000 to 45,000 clones, approximately 79% were seen once, and the ten largest hold 30% to 35%. This clonotype was obtained from a woman of 80 years or more with acute or convalescent COVID-19. The chain joins TRBV18 to TRBJ1-2; D gene unclear. Input material: peripheral blood. CDR3 sequence reads: CASSPQSGSYGYTF. The CDR3 bases are TGTGCCAGCTCACCGCAAAGCGGTAGCTATGGCTACACCTTC.